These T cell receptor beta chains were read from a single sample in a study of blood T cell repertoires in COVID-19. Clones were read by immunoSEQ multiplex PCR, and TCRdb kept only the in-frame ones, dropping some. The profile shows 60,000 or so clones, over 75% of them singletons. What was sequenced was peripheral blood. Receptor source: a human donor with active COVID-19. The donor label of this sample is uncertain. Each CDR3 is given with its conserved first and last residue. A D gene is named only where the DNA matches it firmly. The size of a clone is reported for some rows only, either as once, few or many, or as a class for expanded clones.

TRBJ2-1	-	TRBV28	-	TGTGCCAGCAGTTTGATTACTAGCTCCTACAATGAGCAGTTCTTC	CASSLITSSYNEQFF
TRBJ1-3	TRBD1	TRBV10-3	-	TGTGCCATCAGGAAGACAGGGGCTGGAAACACCATATATTTT	CAIRKTGAGNTIYF
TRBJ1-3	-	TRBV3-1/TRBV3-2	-	TGTGCCAGCAGGTTTGGACAGTACTCTGGAAACACCATATATTTT	CASRFGQYSGNTIYF
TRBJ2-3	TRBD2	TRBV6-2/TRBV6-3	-	TGTGCCAGCAGTTACGGCGGGGGGGCAGATACGCAGTATTTT	CASSYGGGADTQYF
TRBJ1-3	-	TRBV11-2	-	TGTGCCAGCAGCCGAGGGGGAAACACCATATATTTT	CASSRGGNTIYF
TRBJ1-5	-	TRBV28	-	TGTGCCAGCAGTCCCCCGGGGGTAAGCAATCAGCCCCAGCATTTT	CASSPPGVSNQPQHF
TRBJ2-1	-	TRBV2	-	TGTGCCAGCAGTGAAGCGCCGCAGGTGAGCTCCTACAATGAGCAGTTCTTC	CASSEAPQVSSYNEQFF
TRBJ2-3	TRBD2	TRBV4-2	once	TGTGCCAGCAGCCAAGGGACTAGCGGCAGCACAGATACGCAGTATTTT	CASSQGTSGSTDTQYF
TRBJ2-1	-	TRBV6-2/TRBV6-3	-	TGTGCCAGCAGCAATAGCAGGGGGGCCTTAAATGAGCAGTTCTTC	CASSNSRGALNEQFF
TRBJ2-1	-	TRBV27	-	TGTGCCAGCAGCACTTACAGGGTAAATGAGCAGTTCTTC	CASSTYRVNEQFF
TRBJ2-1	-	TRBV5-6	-	TGTGCCAGCAGCTTCGCGACAGGGGAGGGCGATGAGCAGTTCTTC	CASSFATGEGDEQFF
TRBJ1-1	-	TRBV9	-	TGTGCCAGCAGCGGCGCGGGCACTGAAGCTTTCTTT	CASSGAGTEAFF
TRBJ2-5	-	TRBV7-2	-	TGTGCCAGCAGCTCCCAGGGATATTGGCAAGAGACCCAGTACTTC	CASSSQGYWQETQYF
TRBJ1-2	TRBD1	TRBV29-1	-	TGCAGCGTGCGACAGGGGGACCGCTACACCTTC	CSVRQGDRYTF
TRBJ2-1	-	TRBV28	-	TGTGCCAGCAGTTTATTAGGGGTCAATGAGCAGTTCTTC	CASSLLGVNEQFF
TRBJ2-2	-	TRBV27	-	TGTGCCAGCAGTTTGAGAACAGGCGTTCGCACCGGGGAGCTGTTTTTT	CASSLRTGVRTGELFF
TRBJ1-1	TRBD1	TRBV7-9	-	TGTGCCAGCAGCGCCCCAGGGGGGTCGTTTACTGAAGCTTTCTTT	CASSAPGGSFTEAFF
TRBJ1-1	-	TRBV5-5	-	TGTGCCAGCAGCTTGTTTAAGAACACTGAAGCTTTCTTT	CASSLFKNTEAFF
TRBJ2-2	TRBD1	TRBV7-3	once	TGTGCCAGCAGCTCAGACAGGGATCTCACCGGGGAGCTGTTTTTT	CASSSDRDLTGELFF
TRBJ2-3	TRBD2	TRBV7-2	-	TGTGCCAGCAGCTCACTAGCGGAGGTCTCGCCCGATTTT	CASSSLAEVSPDF
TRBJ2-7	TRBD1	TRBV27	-	TGTGCCAGCAGTGCCCCGACAGGGACCACCTCCTACGAGCAGTACTTC	CASSAPTGTTSYEQYF
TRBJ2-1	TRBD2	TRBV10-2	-	TGCGCCAGCAGTGTTTCTAGCGGGGTCTACAATGAGCAGTTCTTC	CASSVSSGVYNEQFF
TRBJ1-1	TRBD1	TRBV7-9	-	TGTGCCAGCAGCTCCAAACGGACAGGGCAGGCTTTCTTT	CASSSKRTGQAFF
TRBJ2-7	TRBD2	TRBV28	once	TGTGCCAGCAGTCTAACTTCGGGACTAGCTCCCGAGCAGTACTTC	CASSLTSGLAPEQYF
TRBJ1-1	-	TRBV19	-	TGTGCCAGTAGTATGGGAGCGGGGGGCACTGAAGCTTTCTTT	CASSMGAGGTEAFF
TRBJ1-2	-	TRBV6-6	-	TGTGCCAGCAGTCCCCCGGGGGGCTACACCTTC	CASSPPGGYTF
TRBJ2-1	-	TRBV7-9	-	TGTGCCAGCAGCATCCACAGGTCCTACTCCTACAATGAGCAGTTCTTC	CASSIHRSYSYNEQFF
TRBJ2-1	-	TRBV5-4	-	TGTGCCAGCAGCCCGAGACAGGAGACCTACAATGAGCAGTTCTTC	CASSPRQETYNEQFF
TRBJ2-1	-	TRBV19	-	TGTGCCAGTAAACCCTCGGGGGGCCTTCTCTCCTACAATGAGCAGTTCTTC	CASKPSGGLLSYNEQFF
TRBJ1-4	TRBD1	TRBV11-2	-	TGTGCCAGCAGCTTATACAGGGGAGGAGAAAAACTGTTTTTT	CASSLYRGGEKLFF
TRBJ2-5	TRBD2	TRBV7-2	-	TGTGCCAGCAGCTTAGTAGCGGGGCGTGAGACCCAGTACTTC	CASSLVAGRETQYF
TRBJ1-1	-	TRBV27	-	TGTGCCAGCAGCTGGGCCATGAACACTGAAGCTTTCTTT	CASSWAMNTEAFF
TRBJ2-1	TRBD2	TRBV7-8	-	TGTGCCAGCAGCTCCGTTAGCGGGAGGGATGGTGAGCAGTTCTTC	CASSSVSGRDGEQFF
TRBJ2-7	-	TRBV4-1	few	TGCGCCAGCAGCCCCCTAGGGAGATCCTCCTACGAGCAGTACTTC	CASSPLGRSSYEQYF
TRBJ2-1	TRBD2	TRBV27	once	TGTGCCAGCAGTTTAACTAGCGGTCACAATGAGCAGTTCTTC	CASSLTSGHNEQFF
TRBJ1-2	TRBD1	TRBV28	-	TGTGCCAGCAGCCCCGCCGAGGACAGGCAAACGATTAACTATGGCTACACCTTC	CASSPAEDRQTINYGYTF
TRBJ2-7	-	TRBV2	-	TGTGCCAGCAGTGCCTCGACAGGAGGACTCTACGAGCAGTACTTC	CASSASTGGLYEQYF
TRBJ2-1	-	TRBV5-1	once	TGCGCCAGCAGCCCGGGGCAGGACAGCCCAGACAATGAGCAGTTCTTC	CASSPGQDSPDNEQFF
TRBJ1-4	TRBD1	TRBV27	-	TGTGCCAGCAGGACAGGGGCTGGTGAAAAACTGTTTTTT	CASRTGAGEKLFF
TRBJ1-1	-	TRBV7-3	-	TGTGCCAGCAGCTTAACAGGGGCGGACACTGAAGCTTTCTTT	CASSLTGADTEAFF
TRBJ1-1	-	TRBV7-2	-	TGTGTCAGCAGGCCTTACTTCGGCACTGAAGCTTTCTTT	CVSRPYFGTEAFF
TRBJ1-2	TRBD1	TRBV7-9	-	TGTGCCAGCAGCTCGACAGGGAATGGCTACACCTTC	CASSSTGNGYTF
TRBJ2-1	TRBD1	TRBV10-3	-	TGTGCCATCACCCCAGGACAGGGGGTAAGTGAGCAGTTCTTC	CAITPGQGVSEQFF
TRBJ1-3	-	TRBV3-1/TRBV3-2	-	TGTGCCAGCAGCCAAGTTCTCCCCGGACAGTACGTCTCTGGAAACACCATATATTTT	CASSQVLPGQYVSGNTIYF
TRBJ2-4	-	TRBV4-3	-	TGCGCCAGCAGCCAAGTTGGCAGGGTCGTGAACATTCAGTACTTC	CASSQVGRVVNIQYF
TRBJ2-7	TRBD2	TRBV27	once	TGTGCCAGCAGATTTACTAGCGGGAGCTCCTACGAGCAGTACTTC	CASRFTSGSSYEQYF
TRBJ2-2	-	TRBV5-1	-	TGCGCCAGCAGCCCCGGACTGAAGGGAGGGGAGCTGTTTTTT	CASSPGLKGGELFF